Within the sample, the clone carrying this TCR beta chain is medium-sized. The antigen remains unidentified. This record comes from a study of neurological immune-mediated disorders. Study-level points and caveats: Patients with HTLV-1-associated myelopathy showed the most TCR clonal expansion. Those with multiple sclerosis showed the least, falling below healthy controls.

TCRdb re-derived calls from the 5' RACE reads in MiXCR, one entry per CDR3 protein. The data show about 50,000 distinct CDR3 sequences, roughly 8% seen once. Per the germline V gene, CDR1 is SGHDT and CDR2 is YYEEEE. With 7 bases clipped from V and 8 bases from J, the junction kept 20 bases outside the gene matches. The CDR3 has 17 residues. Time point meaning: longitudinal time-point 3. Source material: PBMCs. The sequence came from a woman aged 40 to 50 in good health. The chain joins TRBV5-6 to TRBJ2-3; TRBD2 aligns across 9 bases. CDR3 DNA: TGTGCCAGCGGACCCCCGGGTCTGCGCGGGGGGGCCGCTACGCAGTATTTT. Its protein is CASGPPGLRGGAATQYF.